This T cell receptor beta chain was sequenced in a study of control samples from healthy donors and cancer patients. Germline trimming cut 0 bases from V and 16 bases from J; bases unmatched to any gene: 9. The V gene's germline CDR1 is SGHDN and CDR2 FVKESK. The CDR3 loop spans 13 amino acids. Data came from immunoSEQ multiplex PCR; TCRdb stores just in-frame clones and leaves some out. The table has 130,000 or so clones, around nine tenths seen once; the top ten hold 6% to 9.5%. The sequenced material came from PBMCs. This clonotype was sampled from a man aged 50 or older with head and neck cancer. The rearrangement uses TRBV14 and TRBJ2-4; TRBD1 matches 7 bases. Here the CDR3 reads CASSQESGGNVYF. CDR3 DNA: TGTGCCAGCAGCCAAGAGTCAGGGGGTAACGTTTACTTC.